The present TCR beta chain was sequenced within a study of Ad26.COV2.S vaccination and SARS-CoV-2 variants. Study-level findings and limits: Measurement of non-spike TCR breadth gave similar results in vaccine and placebo recipients. Total T cell responses, in the TCR breadth and depth analyses, may have been underestimated. Vaccinees showed greater spike-specific TCR breadth than placebo recipients.

As for treatment: about 20 received Ad26.COV2.S at low or high dose, single or two shots; roughly five received placebo; per-sample allocation not given. All samples were drawn on day 63, counting from the first vaccine or placebo injection. Libraries were prepared by immunoSEQ multiplex PCR; TCRdb keeps only in-frame clonotypes and omits some of them. Counted here are hundreds of thousands of clones, around nine tenths occurring once; the ten biggest clones make up approximately 5%. This clone was recorded once. Its antigen is not known. The germline gives CDR1 SEHNR, CDR2 FQNEAQ (reference sequence). The CDR3 length is 15 residues. The ends lost 4 bases at V and 4 bases at J; junction bases unmatched: 5.

This clonotype was sampled from a person between 18 and 59 years old who received the Ad26.COV2.S COVID-19 vaccine or a placebo. The sequencing here drew on peripheral blood, taken in a trial of Ad26.COV2.S vaccine versus placebo. J is TRBJ1-3 and V is TRBV7-9; 9 nucleotides align to TRBD1. The CDR3 nucleotides are TGTGCCAGCAGCTCTCACAGGGGGCGAGGAAACACCATATATTTT. It encodes CASSSHRGRGNTIYF.